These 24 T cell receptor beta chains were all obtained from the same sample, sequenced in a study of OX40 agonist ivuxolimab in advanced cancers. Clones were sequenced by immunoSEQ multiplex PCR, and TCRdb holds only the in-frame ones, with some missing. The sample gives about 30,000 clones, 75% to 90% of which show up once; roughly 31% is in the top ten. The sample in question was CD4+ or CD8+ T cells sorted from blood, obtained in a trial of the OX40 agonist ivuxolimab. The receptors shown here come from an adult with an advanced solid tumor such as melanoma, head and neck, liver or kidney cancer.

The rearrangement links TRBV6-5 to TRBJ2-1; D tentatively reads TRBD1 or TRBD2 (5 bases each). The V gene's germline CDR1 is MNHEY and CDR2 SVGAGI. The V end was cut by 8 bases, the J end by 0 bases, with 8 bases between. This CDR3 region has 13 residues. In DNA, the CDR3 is TGTGCCAGCGGGGGAGCCTCCTACAATGAGCAGTTCTTC. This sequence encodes CASGGASYNEQFF.

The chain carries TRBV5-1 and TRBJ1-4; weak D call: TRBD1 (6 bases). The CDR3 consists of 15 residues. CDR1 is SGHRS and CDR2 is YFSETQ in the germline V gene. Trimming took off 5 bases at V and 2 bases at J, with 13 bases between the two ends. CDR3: CASRPGQSTNEKLFF. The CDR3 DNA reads TGCGCCAGCAGACCCGGACAGAGCACTAATGAAAAACTGTTTTTT.

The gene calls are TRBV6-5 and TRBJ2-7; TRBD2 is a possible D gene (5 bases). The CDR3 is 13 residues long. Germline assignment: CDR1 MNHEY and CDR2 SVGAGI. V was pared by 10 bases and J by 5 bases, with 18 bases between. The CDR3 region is CATRTLSGDEQYF. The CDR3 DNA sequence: TGTGCCACCAGGACTCTCTCAGGCGACGAGCAGTACTTC.

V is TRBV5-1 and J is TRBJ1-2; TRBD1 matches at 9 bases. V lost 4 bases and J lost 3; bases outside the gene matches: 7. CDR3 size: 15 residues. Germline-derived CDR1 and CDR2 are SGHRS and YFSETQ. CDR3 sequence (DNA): TGCGCCAGCAGCCTCGGACAGGGGTTGGACTATGGCTACACCTTC. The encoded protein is CASSLGQGLDYGYTF.

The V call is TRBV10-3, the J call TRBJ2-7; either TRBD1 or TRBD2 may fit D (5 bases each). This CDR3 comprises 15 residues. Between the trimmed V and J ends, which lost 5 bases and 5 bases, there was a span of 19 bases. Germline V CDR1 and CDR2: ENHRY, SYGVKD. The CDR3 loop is CAISNNPGAGNEQYF. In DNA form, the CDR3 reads TGTGCCATCAGTAACAACCCCGGGGCTGGCAACGAGCAGTACTTC.

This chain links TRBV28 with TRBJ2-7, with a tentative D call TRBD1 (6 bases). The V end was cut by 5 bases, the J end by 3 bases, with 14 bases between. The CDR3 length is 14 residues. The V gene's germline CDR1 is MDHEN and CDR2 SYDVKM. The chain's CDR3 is CASSPAGDIYEQYF. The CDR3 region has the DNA TGTGCCAGCAGTCCCGCAGGGGATATCTACGAGCAGTACTTC.

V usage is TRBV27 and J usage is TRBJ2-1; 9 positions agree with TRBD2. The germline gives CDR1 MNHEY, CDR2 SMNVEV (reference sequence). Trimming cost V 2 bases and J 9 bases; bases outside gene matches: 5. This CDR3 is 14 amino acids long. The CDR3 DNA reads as TGTGCCAGCAGTTTAGGCGGGGGGGCTTTTGAGCAGTTCTTC. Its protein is CASSLGGGAFEQFF.

DNA for the CDR3: TGTGCCAGCAGCTCGCAGGGGGCTGGGGAAAAACTGTTTTTT. This translates into CASSSQGAGEKLFF. The chain has TRBV7-9 and TRBJ1-4; TRBD1 aligns across 8 bases. J gave up 8 bases and V 4 bases, and 6 bases lay outside the gene matches. Germline values: CDR1 SEHNR, CDR2 FQNEAQ (reference sequence). The CDR3 runs 14 residues.

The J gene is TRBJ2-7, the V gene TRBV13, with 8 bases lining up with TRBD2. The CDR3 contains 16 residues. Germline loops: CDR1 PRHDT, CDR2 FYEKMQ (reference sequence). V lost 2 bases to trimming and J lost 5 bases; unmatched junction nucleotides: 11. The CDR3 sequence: CASSLQGRGGGNEQYF. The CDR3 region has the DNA TGTGCCAGCAGCTTACAAGGACGGGGGGGCGGAAACGAGCAGTACTTC.

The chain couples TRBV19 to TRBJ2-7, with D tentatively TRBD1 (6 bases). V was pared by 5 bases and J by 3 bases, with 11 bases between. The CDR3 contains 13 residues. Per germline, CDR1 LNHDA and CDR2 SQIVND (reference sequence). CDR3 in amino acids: CASSAGQSYEQYF. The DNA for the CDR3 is TGTGCCAGTAGTGCTGGACAGAGCTACGAGCAGTACTTC.

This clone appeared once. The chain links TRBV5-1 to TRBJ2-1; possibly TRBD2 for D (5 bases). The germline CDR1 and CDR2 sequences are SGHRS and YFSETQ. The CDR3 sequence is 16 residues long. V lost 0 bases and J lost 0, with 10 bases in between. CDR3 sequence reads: CASSLALDYSYNEQFF. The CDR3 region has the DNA TGCGCCAGCAGCTTGGCTCTAGACTACTCCTACAATGAGCAGTTCTTC.

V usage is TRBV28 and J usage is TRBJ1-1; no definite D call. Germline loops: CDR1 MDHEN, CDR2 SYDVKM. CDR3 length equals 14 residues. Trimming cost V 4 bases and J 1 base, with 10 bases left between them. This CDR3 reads CASSSRLGNTEAFF. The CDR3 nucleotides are TGTGCCAGCAGTTCAAGACTGGGGAACACTGAAGCTTTCTTT.

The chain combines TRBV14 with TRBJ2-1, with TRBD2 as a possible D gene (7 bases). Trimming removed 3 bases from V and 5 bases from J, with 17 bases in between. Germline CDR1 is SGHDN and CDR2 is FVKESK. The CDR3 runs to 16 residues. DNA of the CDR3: TGTGCCAGCAGCCAGATTGGGGGGGCGTCCCACAATGAGCAGTTCTTC. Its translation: CASSQIGGASHNEQFF.

The CDR3 DNA reads as TGTGCCAGCACCGGACAGATAACTAATGAAAAACTGTTTTTT. Protein: CASTGQITNEKLFF. The gene calls are TRBV6-5 and TRBJ1-4; D is possibly TRBD1 (6 bases). The CDR3 runs 14 residues. Germline CDR1 MNHEY, CDR2 SVGAGI. Trimming took off 7 bases at V and 1 base at J, with 10 bases between the two ends.

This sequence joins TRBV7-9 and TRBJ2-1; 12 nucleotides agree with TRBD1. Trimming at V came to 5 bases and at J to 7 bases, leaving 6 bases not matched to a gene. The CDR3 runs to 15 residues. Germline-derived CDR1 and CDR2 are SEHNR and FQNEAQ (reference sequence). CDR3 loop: CASSQGQGARNEQFF. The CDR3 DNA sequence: TGTGCCAGCAGCCAGGGACAGGGGGCGCGGAATGAGCAGTTCTTC.

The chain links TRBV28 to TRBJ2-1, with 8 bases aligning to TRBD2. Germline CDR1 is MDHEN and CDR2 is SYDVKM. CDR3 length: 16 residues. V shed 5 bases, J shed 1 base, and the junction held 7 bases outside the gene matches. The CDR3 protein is CASSIEVAGSYNEQFF. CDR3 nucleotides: TGTGCCAGCAGTATAGAAGTAGCGGGATCCTACAATGAGCAGTTCTTC.

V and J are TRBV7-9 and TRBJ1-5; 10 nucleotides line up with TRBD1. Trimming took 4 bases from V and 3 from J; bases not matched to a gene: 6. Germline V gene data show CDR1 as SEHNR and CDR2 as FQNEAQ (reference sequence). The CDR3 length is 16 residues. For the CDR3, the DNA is TGTGCCAGCAGCTACGCCGGGACAGGGGCCAATCAGCCCCAGCATTTT. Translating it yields CASSYAGTGANQPQHF.

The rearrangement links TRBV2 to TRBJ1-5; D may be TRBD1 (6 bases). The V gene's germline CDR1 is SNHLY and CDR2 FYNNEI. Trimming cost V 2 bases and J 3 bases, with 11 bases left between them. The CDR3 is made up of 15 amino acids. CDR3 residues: CASSERTAINQPQHF. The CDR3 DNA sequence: TGTGCCAGCAGTGAAAGGACAGCGATCAATCAGCCCCAGCATTTT.

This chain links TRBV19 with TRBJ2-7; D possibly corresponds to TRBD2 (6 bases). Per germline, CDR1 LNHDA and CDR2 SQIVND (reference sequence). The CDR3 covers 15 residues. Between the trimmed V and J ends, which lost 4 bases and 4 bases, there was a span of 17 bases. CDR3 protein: CASSTSAREEYEQYF. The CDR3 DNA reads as TGTGCCAGTAGTACCTCCGCTAGGGAGGAGTACGAGCAGTACTTC.

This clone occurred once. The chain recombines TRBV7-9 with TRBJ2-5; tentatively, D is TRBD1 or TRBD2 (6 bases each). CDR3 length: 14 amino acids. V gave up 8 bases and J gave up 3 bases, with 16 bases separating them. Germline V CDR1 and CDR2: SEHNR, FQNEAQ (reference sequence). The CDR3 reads CASFGGTWKETQYF. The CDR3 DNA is TGTGCCAGCTTCGGGGGCACTTGGAAAGAGACCCAGTACTTC.

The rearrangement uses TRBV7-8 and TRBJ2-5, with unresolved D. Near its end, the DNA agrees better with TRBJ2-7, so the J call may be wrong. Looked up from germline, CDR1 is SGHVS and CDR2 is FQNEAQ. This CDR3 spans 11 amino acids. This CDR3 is CASSLSYEQYF. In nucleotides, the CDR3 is TGTGCCAGCAGCCTCTCCTACGAGCAGTACTTC.

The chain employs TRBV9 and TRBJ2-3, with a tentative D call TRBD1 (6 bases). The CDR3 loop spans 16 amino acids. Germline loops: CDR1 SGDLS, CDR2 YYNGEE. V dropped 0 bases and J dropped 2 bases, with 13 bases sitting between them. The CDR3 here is CASSVAARGATDTQYF. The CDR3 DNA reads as TGTGCCAGCAGCGTAGCTGCCAGGGGCGCCACAGATACGCAGTATTTT.

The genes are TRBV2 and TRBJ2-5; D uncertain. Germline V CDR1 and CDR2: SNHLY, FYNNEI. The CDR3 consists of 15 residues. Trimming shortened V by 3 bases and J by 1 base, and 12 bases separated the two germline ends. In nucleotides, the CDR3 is TGTGCCAGCAGTGATTACGGAACCCCCCAAGAGACCCAGTACTTC. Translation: CASSDYGTPQETQYF.

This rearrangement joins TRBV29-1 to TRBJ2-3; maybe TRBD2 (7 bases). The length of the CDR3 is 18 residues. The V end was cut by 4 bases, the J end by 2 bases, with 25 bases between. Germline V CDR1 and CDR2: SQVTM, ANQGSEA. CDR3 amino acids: CSVVGLGGRGASTDTQYF. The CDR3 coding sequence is TGCAGCGTTGTTGGATTAGGGGGGAGGGGCGCGTCCACAGATACGCAGTATTTT.